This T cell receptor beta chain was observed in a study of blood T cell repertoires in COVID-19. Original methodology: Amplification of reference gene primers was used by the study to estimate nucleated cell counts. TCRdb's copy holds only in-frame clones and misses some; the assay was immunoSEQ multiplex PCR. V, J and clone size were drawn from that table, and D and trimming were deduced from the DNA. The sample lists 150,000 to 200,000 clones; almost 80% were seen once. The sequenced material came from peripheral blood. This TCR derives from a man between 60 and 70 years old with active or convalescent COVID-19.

In nucleotides, the CDR3 is TGTGCCAGCAGGGACTCGCTCTCCTACAATGAGCAGTTCTTC. It yields the protein CASRDSLSYNEQFF. The V and J genes are TRBV2 and TRBJ2-1; tentative D call: TRBD2 (5 bases). The CDR3 covers 14 residues. CDR1 is SNHLY and CDR2 is FYNNEI in the germline V gene. Trimming took 6 bases from V and 0 from J, leaving 9 bases between them.